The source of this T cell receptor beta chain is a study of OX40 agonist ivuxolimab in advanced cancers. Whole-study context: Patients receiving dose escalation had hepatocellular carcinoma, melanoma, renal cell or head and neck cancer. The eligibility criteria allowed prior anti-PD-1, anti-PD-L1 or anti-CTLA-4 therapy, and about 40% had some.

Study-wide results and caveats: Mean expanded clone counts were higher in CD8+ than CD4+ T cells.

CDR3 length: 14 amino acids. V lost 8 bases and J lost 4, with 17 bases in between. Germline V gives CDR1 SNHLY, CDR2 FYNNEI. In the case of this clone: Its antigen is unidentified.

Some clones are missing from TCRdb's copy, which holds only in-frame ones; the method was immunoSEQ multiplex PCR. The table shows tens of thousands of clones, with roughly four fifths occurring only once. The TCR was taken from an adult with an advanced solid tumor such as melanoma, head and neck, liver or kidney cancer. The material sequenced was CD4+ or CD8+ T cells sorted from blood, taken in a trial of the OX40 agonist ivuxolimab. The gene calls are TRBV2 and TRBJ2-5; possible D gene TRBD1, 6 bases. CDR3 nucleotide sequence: TGTGCCAGCTACCACAGGGTCAGTCGAGAGACCCAGTACTTC. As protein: CASYHRVSRETQYF.